This TCR beta chain was identified in a study of T cell clonality in common variable immunodeficiency. In the case of this clone: Its target is unknown.

Assay: immunoSEQ multiplex PCR; the TCRdb copy retains only in-frame clones and omits some. The data show about 2,200 clones, none appearing only once, with roughly 12% held by the ten largest. Study-level points and caveats: Fewer deletions and N-nucleotide insertions were reportedly seen in common variable immunodeficiency TCR beta sequences.

Sequenced sample: peripheral blood mononuclear cells. The sequence was collected from a human donor with common variable immunodeficiency.

The CDR3 spells CASSPWTGVNEQYF. The covered CDR3 bases are TGTGCCAGCAGCCCGTGGACAGGGGTTAACGAG. The chain employs TRBV5-5 and TRBJ2-7; 9 bases agree with TRBD1. Coverage ceases 3 residues before the CDR3 finishes, and the germline J gene fills in the end. Germline V CDR1 and CDR2: SGHKS, YYEKEE (reference sequence). This CDR3 contains 14 residues. Germline trimming cut 4 bases from V and 5 bases from J; bases unmatched to any gene: 7. Supplemented by reference TRBV5-5 and TRBJ2-7, the full variable domain reads DAGVTQSPTHLIKTRGQQVTLRCSPISGHKSVSWYQQVLGQGPQFIFQYYEKEERGRGNFPDRFSARQFPNYSSELNVNALLLGDSALYLCASSPWTGVNEQYFGPGTRLTVT.